This is a list of T cell receptor beta chains from one sample in a study of Ad26.COV2.S vaccination and SARS-CoV-2 variants. The protocol was immunoSEQ multiplex PCR, while the TCRdb copy is restricted to in-frame clones and leaves out a portion. The table records approximately 400,000 clones, roughly 85% of them present only once. The starting material was peripheral blood, obtained in a trial of Ad26.COV2.S vaccine versus placebo. The receptors come from a person between 18 and 65 years old who received the Ad26.COV2.S COVID-19 vaccine or a placebo. The CDR3 runs from the conserved cysteine through the conserved F or W.

J gene: TRBJ2-2
V gene: TRBV6-5
CDR3 protein: CASSRDTGELFF

J gene: TRBJ2-3
V gene: TRBV3-1/TRBV3-2
CDR3 protein: CASSQTGTKSTDTQYF

J gene: TRBJ1-2
V gene: TRBV7-2
CDR3 protein: CASSWDRGFGYTF

J gene: TRBJ2-1
V gene: TRBV6-5
CDR3 protein: CASRTGPRSEQFF

J gene: TRBJ1-2
V gene: TRBV4-1
CDR3 protein: CASSQEPGPNNYGYTF

J gene: TRBJ2-1
V gene: TRBV11-3
CDR3 protein: CASSLRDTAYNEQFF

J gene: TRBJ1-6
V gene: TRBV19
CDR3 protein: CASRQGEWVSPLHF

J gene: TRBJ1-3
V gene: TRBV9
CDR3 protein: CASSVAGGIYGNTIYF

J gene: TRBJ2-3
V gene: TRBV4-3
CDR3 protein: CASSQDRRSSGQTDTQYF

J gene: TRBJ1-1
V gene: TRBV27
CDR3 protein: CASRLTLNTEAFF

J gene: TRBJ1-2
V gene: TRBV5-1
CDR3 protein: CASSYDRGWYGYTF

J gene: TRBJ2-5
V gene: TRBV7-6
CDR3 protein: CASSLAGNKETQYF

J gene: TRBJ2-5
V gene: TRBV19
CDR3 protein: CASGLAEQETQYF

J gene: TRBJ2-1
V gene: TRBV10-3
CDR3 protein: CAISVGGLAGTYNEQFF

J gene: TRBJ2-1
V gene: TRBV2
CDR3 protein: CASSESGQIYNEQFF

J gene: TRBJ2-6
V gene: TRBV15
CDR3 protein: CATSRTGQVSSGANVLTF

J gene: TRBJ2-5
V gene: TRBV25-1
CDR3 protein: CASSELGHLYGGQETQYF

J gene: TRBJ2-1
V gene: TRBV5-1
CDR3 protein: CASGGTSGEYNEQFF

J gene: TRBJ1-1
V gene: TRBV3-1/TRBV3-2
CDR3 protein: CASSQDGGANTEAFF

J gene: TRBJ2-2
V gene: TRBV7-8
CDR3 protein: CASRSGTGELFF

J gene: TRBJ1-5
V gene: TRBV29-1
CDR3 protein: CSVADGVLGNQPQHF

J gene: TRBJ2-7
V gene: TRBV5-1
CDR3 protein: CASRGDSGVGLEQYF

J gene: TRBJ2-7
V gene: TRBV28
CDR3 protein: CASSHQSANSYEQYF

J gene: TRBJ1-2
V gene: TRBV6-2/TRBV6-3
CDR3 protein: CASSRDSYYGYTF